Each of the 9 T cell receptor beta chains below was sequenced from the same sample in a study of metastatic and nonmetastatic thyroid tumors (dated by TCRdb to 2019 to 2021). None of the patients had been given any treatment before thyroid surgery. The method was PCR. Sequencing was carried out with an Illumina HiSeq 4000. TCRdb itself trimmed the public reads at Q25 with fastp, ran MiXCR and retained productive beta chains. In all, the sample holds more than 65,000 clones, and 14% of those were seen once. The ten largest clonotypes hold over 6% of the sample. Input material: blood. The receptors were sampled from a male donor with papillary thyroid cancer or a benign thyroid nodule (not recorded which). Some clones in this sample may be carry-over from other donors' samples.

This clone was seen at least ten times. The same CDR3 also results from other DNA sequences found in this sample. This sequence joins TRBV18 and TRBJ2-7; D tentatively fits TRBD1 or TRBD2 (5 bases each). V shed 6 bases and J shed 2 bases, with 11 bases lying between them. The germline V gene encodes CDR1 KGHSH and CDR2 LQKENI. There are 13 residues in the CDR3. The CDR3, as DNA: TGTGCCAGCTCTCCCGGGGCCACCTACGAGCAGTACGTC. Residues: CASSPGATYEQYV.

The gene calls are TRBV20-1 and TRBJ2-7, with 11 bases matching TRBD2. This CDR3 spans 13 amino acids. The trim removed 5 bases at V and 4 bases at J, leaving 4 bases unmatched. Germline CDR1 and CDR2: DFQATT and SNEGSKA (reference sequence). The CDR3 sequence: CSASIAGGYEQYV. Here the CDR3 DNA reads TGCAGTGCTTCCATAGCGGGAGGGTACGAGCAGTACGTC.

This clone was counted ten times or more. J is TRBJ2-5 and V is TRBV7-8; unclear D gene. The CDR3 spans 15 residues. Germline lookup yields CDR1 SGHVS and CDR2 FQNEAQ. Trimming stripped 3 bases from V and 5 bases from J, with 16 bases between. The CDR3 sequence is CASSFLGRPWETQYF. The CDR3 region has the DNA TGTGCCAGCAGCTTCCTGGGCAGGCCGTGGGAGACCCAGTACTTC.

As regards this clone: This likely comes from a read error, as the CDR3 has no conserved phenylalanine or tryptophan at its end. The genes are TRBV18 and TRBJ2-2, with D tentatively TRBD2 (6 bases). The V gene's germline CDR1 is KGHSH and CDR2 LQKENI. Trimming left V 3 bases short and J 6 bases short, with 17 bases between. This CDR3 comprises 16 residues. CDR3 DNA: TGTGCCAGCTCACCGACTGGGCCCGGGAGTCCCGGGGAGCTGTTTTCT. This gives the protein CASSPTGPGSPGELFS.

Regarding this clone: This may be a read error: a much more frequent sequence differs by one nucleotide. This rearrangement joins TRBV29-1 to TRBJ1-1, with D perhaps matching TRBD1 (5 bases). Trimming cost V 3 bases and J 4 bases, with 15 bases left between them. The CDR3 has 14 amino acids. Germline V CDR1 and CDR2: SQVTM, ANQGSEA. CDR3 nucleotides: TGCAGCGTTGAGGGTCAGGGATGTATCACTGAAGCTTTCTTT. Translated: CSVEGQGCITEAFF.

This clone has just a few counts. A read error may produce the germline difference seen at one junction end. V is TRBV28 and J is TRBJ1-2; possibly TRBD1 for D (6 bases). Germline V gives CDR1 MDHEN, CDR2 SYDVKM. CDR3 size: 14 residues. In DNA, the CDR3 is TGTGCCAGCAGTTTCCACAGGGATAACCATGGCTACACCTTC. This gives the protein CASSFHRDNHGYTF.

This clone was picked up one time. Germline is not matched at one junction end, which may reflect a read error. The chain recombines TRBV28 with TRBJ2-1, with TRBD2 matching 7 bases. Per the germline V gene, CDR1 is MDHEN and CDR2 is SYDVKM. The CDR3 has 17 residues. CDR3 residues: CTSSLILSGGGYNEQFF. In DNA form, the CDR3 reads TGTACCAGCAGTTTAATCCTATCGGGAGGCGGTTACAATGAGCAGTTCTTC.

This clone was observed many times. V and J are TRBV5-1 and TRBJ1-1; no clear D. Trimming stripped 3 bases from V and 1 base from J, with 19 bases between. The V gene's germline CDR1 is SGHRS and CDR2 YFSETQ. The CDR3 length is 17 residues. In nucleotides, the CDR3 is TGCGCCAGCAGCTACGACATTACCCGGGCCCCGAACACTGAAGCTTTCTTT. This encodes CASSYDITRAPNTEAFF.

This clone came up many times. The chain joins TRBV30 to TRBJ2-3, with D unclear. The germline CDR1 and CDR2 sequences are GTSNPN and SVGIG (reference sequence). Trimming cost V 3 bases and J 2 bases, with 18 bases left between them. The CDR3 has 16 amino acids. CDR3 nucleotides: TGTGCCTGGAGGGTTCTTGACAAGCTCTTCACAGATACGCAGTATTTT. Translated: CAWRVLDKLFTDTQYF.